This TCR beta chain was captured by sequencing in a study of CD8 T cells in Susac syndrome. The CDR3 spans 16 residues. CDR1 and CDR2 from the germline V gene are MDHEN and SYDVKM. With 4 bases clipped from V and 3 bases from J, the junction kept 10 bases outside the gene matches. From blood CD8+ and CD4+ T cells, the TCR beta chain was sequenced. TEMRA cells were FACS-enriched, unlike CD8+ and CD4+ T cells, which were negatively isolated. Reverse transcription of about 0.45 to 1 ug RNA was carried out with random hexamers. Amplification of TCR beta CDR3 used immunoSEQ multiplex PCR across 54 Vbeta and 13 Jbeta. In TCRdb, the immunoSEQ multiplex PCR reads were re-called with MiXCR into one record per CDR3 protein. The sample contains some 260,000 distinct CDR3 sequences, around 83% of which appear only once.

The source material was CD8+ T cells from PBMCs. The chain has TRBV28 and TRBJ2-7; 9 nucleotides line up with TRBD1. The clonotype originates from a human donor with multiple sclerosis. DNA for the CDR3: TGTGCCAGCAGTTATACCGGGACAGGGTATTACTACGAGCAGTACTTC. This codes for CASSYTGTGYYYEQYF.